A single sample gave rise to the 7 T cell receptor beta chains below, sequenced in a study of blood T cell repertoires in COVID-19. The table came from immunoSEQ multiplex PCR; TCRdb's copy has only in-frame clones and leaves some out. The profile shows tens of thousands of clones, around 89% of them singletons. The sequenced sample was peripheral blood. All receptors derive from a human donor in a cohort sampled during active COVID-19.

The chain uses TRBV9 and TRBJ2-7, with TRBD2 matching 10 bases. J was trimmed by 6 bases and V by 3 bases; bases with no gene match: 3. The CDR3 has 13 residues. Germline assignment: CDR1 SGDLS and CDR2 YYNGEE. CDR3 sequence reads: CASSGLAGAEQYF. The CDR3 coding sequence is TGTGCCAGCAGCGGTCTAGCGGGAGCCGAGCAGTACTTC.

This sequence joins TRBV14 and TRBJ2-1; D perhaps matches TRBD1 (5 bases). Germline values: CDR1 SGHDN, CDR2 FVKESK. Trimming cost V 6 bases and J 8 bases, with 14 bases left between them. The CDR3 totals 13 residues. Here the CDR3 DNA reads TGTGCCAGCAGAGGGCAGGGTGGGGATGAGCAGTTCTTC. Amino acid sequence: CASRGQGGDEQFF.

V and J are TRBV5-5 and TRBJ2-7; 11 bases are shared with TRBD2. The CDR3 runs to 16 residues. V lost 0 bases, J lost 2 bases, and 4 bases stayed unmatched. Germline CDR1 SGHKS, CDR2 YYEKEE (reference sequence). The DNA of the CDR3 is TGTGCCAGCAGCTTGGACGTAGCGGGAGGGCCCTACGAGCAGTACTTC. This sequence encodes CASSLDVAGGPYEQYF.

The chain links TRBV11-2 to TRBJ2-7; TRBD2 aligns across 8 bases. The germline gives CDR1 SGHAT, CDR2 FQNNGV. The CDR3 runs to 15 residues. J lost 4 bases, V lost 6 bases, and 11 bases had no gene match. CDR3 amino acids: CASRRPGLGVYEQYF. The CDR3 DNA sequence: TGTGCCAGCAGACGACCGGGACTAGGTGTATACGAGCAGTACTTC. Variable domain in full (rest from reference TRBV11-2 and TRBJ2-7): EAGVAQSPRYKIIEKRQSVAFWCNPISGHATLYWYQQILGQGPKLLIQFQNNGVVDDSQLPKDRFSAERLKGVDSTLKIQPAKLEDSAVYLCASRRPGLGVYEQYFGPGTRLTVT.

The chain uses TRBV7-8 and TRBJ2-3; TRBD2 agrees at 8 bases. This CDR3 contains 15 residues. With V trimmed by 4 bases and J by 7 bases, 10 bases remained unmatched. CDR1 is SGHVS, CDR2 FQNEAQ, per germline. CDR3 nucleotides: TGTGCCAGCAGCTCCCTGGGGAGCGGGGGTTATACGCAGTATTTT. It yields the protein CASSSLGSGGYTQYF. Looking up the rest from reference TRBV7-8 and TRBJ2-3 gives the full variable domain: GAGVSQSPRYKVAKRGQDVALRCDPISGHVSLFWYQQALGQGPEFLTYFQNEAQLDKSGLPSDRFFAERPEGSVSTLKIQRTQQEDSAVYLCASSSLGSGGYTQYFGPGTRLTVL.

The chain uses TRBV28 and TRBJ2-4; D gene uncertain. The CDR3 runs to 14 residues. V lost 6 bases, J lost 0 bases, and 9 bases lay in between. Germline lookup yields CDR1 MDHEN and CDR2 SYDVKM. CDR3 nucleotide sequence: TGTGCCAGCAGCCCCAGAATAGCCAAAAACATTCAGTACTTC. Its translation is CASSPRIAKNIQYF.

A single count supports this clone. This rearrangement joins TRBV2 to TRBJ1-5, with D possibly being TRBD1 (5 bases). V lost 6 bases to trimming and J lost 5 bases, with 11 bases between them. CDR3 length: 13 residues. Germline V lookup: CDR1 SNHLY, CDR2 FYNNEI. For the CDR3, the DNA is TGTGCCAGCAGGGGGCTTGGGGATCAGCCCCAGCATTTT. It encodes CASRGLGDQPQHF. Complete variable domain (other parts from reference TRBV2 and TRBJ1-5): EPEVTQTPSHQVTQMGQEVILRCVPISNHLYFYWYRQILGQKVEFLVSFYNNEISEKSEIFDDQFSVERPDGSNFTLKIRSTKLEDSAMYFCASRGLGDQPQHFGDGTRLSIL.